These T cell receptor beta chains were read from a single sample in a study of cytomegalovirus exposure and HLA in healthy donors. The method was immunoSEQ multiplex PCR; TCRdb's version includes in-frame clones alone and lacks a portion of them. This sample carries under 200,000 clones, 80% to 90% of them seen once, and the ten largest clones take 0.95% to 1.5%. The sample consisted of PBMCs. Receptor source: a woman under 40 in good health and CMV-seronegative. Each CDR3 is given with its conserved first and last residue. D genes are given only for firm matches. A clone size is listed for some rows: how often the clone was seen (once, few, many), or a class if it is expanded.

v_gene	abundance	len	d_gene	j_gene	CDR3aa	CDR3nt
TRBV29-1	NA	13	TRBD2	TRBJ2-7	CSVSSGAAYEQYF	TGCAGCGTTTCTAGCGGGGCCGCCTACGAGCAGTACTTC
TRBV28	NA	15	NA	TRBJ1-2	CASRERRGMNYGYTF	TGTGCCAGCAGGGAAAGACGGGGAATGAACTATGGCTACACCTTC
TRBV19	NA	13	TRBD1	TRBJ2-5	CASSMDRAETQYF	TGTGCCAGTAGTATGGACAGGGCCGAGACCCAGTACTTC
TRBV12-5	NA	17	NA	TRBJ2-1	CASGFRTGGSRYNEQFF	TGTGCTAGTGGTTTTCGGACCGGAGGTTCCCGATACAATGAGCAGTTCTTC
TRBV9	NA	15	TRBD2	TRBJ2-2	CASSALAGVTGELFF	TGTGCCAGCAGCGCACTAGCGGGGGTCACCGGGGAGCTGTTTTTT
TRBV2	NA	11	NA	TRBJ1-1	CASSLQVGAFF	TGTGCCAGCAGTTTACAGGTTGGCGCTTTCTTT
TRBV9	NA	14	NA	TRBJ2-1	CASSVGGYVDEQFF	TGTGCCAGCAGCGTAGGAGGGTACGTGGATGAGCAGTTCTTC
TRBV6-1	NA	14	TRBD2	TRBJ2-7	CASSWTSGDYEQYF	TGTGCCAGCAGTTGGACTAGCGGGGACTACGAGCAGTACTTC
TRBV5-1	NA	15	TRBD1	TRBJ1-1	CASSRGQGSNTEAFF	TGCGCCAGCAGCCGCGGACAGGGGTCGAACACTGAAGCTTTCTTT
TRBV5-4	NA	14	NA	TRBJ1-1	CASSLGGVNTEAFF	TGTGCCAGCAGCTTGGGGGGGGTGAACACTGAAGCTTTCTTT
TRBV27	NA	18	TRBD2	TRBJ2-2	CASSFEVRIRGGTGELFF	TGTGCCAGCAGTTTTGAGGTTCGGATACGCGGGGGCACCGGGGAGCTGTTTTTT
TRBV2	NA	16	TRBD1	TRBJ1-2	CASRPKEGQGARGYTF	TGTGCCAGCAGACCAAAGGAAGGACAGGGGGCGCGCGGCTACACCTTC
TRBV6-5	NA	12	NA	TRBJ1-6	CASSRGRSPLHF	TGTGCCAGCAGTCGCGGTAGGTCACCCCTCCACTTT
TRBV19	NA	15	NA	TRBJ1-6	CASSIATARVSPLHF	TGTGCCAGTAGTATAGCCACGGCGAGGGTCTCACCCCTCCACTTT
TRBV27	once	17	TRBD2	TRBJ2-7	CASSLSFAGGRGYEQYF	TGTGCCAGCAGTTTATCGTTCGCGGGGGGTCGGGGCTACGAGCAGTACTTC
TRBV4-1	NA	15	NA	TRBJ1-5	CASSQVRIHNQPQHF	TGCGCCAGCAGCCAAGTGCGGATCCATAATCAGCCCCAGCATTTT
TRBV30	NA	14	TRBD1	TRBJ1-2	CAWSATGYGGGYTF	TGTGCCTGGAGCGCGACAGGGTATGGGGGAGGCTACACCTTC
TRBV30	NA	14	NA	TRBJ1-4	CAWSGIALNEKLFF	TGTGCCTGGAGTGGTATAGCGCTTAATGAAAAACTGTTTTTT
TRBV6-1	NA	15	NA	TRBJ1-2	CASSGARSGAYGYTF	TGTGCCAGCAGTGGGGCCCGATCCGGCGCCTATGGCTACACCTTC
TRBV2	NA	13	NA	TRBJ1-3	CASRRDSGNTIYF	TGTGCCAGCAGGCGAGACTCTGGAAACACCATATATTTT
TRBV19	NA	16	TRBD1	TRBJ2-2	CASSRTGVVNTGELFF	TGTGCCAGTAGTAGGACAGGGGTAGTGAACACCGGGGAGCTGTTTTTT
TRBV2	NA	14	NA	TRBJ1-5	CASSVIQENQPQHF	TGTGCCAGCAGTGTAATACAGGAGAATCAGCCCCAGCATTTT